This record concerns one T cell receptor (beta chain) sequence. No cognate antigen has been identified for it. Base qualities are not at hand, and no much larger clone is one base apart. This record comes from a study of OX40 agonist ivuxolimab in advanced cancers. For the study in its entirety: Ivuxolimab was an agonistic, fully human IgG2 monoclonal antibody directed against OX40 (CD134), a costimulatory receptor. Patients were allowed to have had prior anti-PD-1, anti-PD-L1 or anti-CTLA-4 therapy, and roughly two fifths of the dose-escalation patients had been treated with checkpoint inhibitors. Three dose-escalation patients achieved partial responses, one with hepatocellular carcinoma and two with cutaneous melanoma. The monotherapy dose-escalation portion (N of about 50 patients) of the phase I ivuxolimab trial is reported in the paper. Among the approximately 54 dose-escalation patients, approximately 20 had hepatocellular carcinoma, approximately 15 melanoma, 9 renal cell carcinoma and 9 head and neck cancer. Intravenous ivuxolimab was administered to patients every 2 weeks at six dose levels: 0.01, 0.1, 0.3, 1.5, 3 and 10 mg/kg. The point of sequencing TCRbeta in the periphery was to test whether ivuxolimab changed TCR sequence diversity and drove clonal T-cell expansion. In the dose-escalation cohort, 82.7% of patients were male, and the mean age was roughly 60 years, with a range of about 20 to 90.

Patients with a history of autoimmune disease or receiving systemic immunosuppression were excluded from the trial. Peripheral blood for TCR sequencing was drawn from every dose cohort at baseline, at cycle 4 day 1 and at cycle 7 day 1. Samples were obtained from an open-label, multicenter, first-in-human phase I dose-escalation trial of ivuxolimab. Adults with locally advanced or metastatic melanoma, renal cell, hepatocellular, or head and neck squamous cell carcinoma were enrolled in the trial. Before TCR sequencing, CD4+ T cells and CD8+ T cells from peripheral blood were sorted into separate populations. General conclusions and limits of the study: In the 0.1-3.0 mg/kg groups, partial responders had among the lowest normalized peripheral clonal expansion, particularly in CD8+ T cells. After ivuxolimab, more expanded clones were found on average in CD8+ T cells than in CD4+ T cells. Which antigens the clonally expanded peripheral T cells were specific for was not determined. Low levels of normalized T-cell clonal expansion were also seen in some nonresponding patients. Clonal expansion of both CD4+ and CD8+ blood T cells was observed from baseline to week 6 at doses 0.1 to 3.0 mg/kg.

For sequencing of the TCRbeta CDR3 region, genomic DNA was extracted from the sorted cells. TCRbeta CDR3 regions were sequenced using the immunoSEQ Assay. TCRdb provides this immuneACCESS table in a form limited to in-frame rearrangements. Some clones are lacking; in checked studies, under half of them reflect an unresolved V gene, and why the rest are absent is not known. For this sample the table gives 70,000 to 90,000 clones, of which about 91% were detected only once. Roughly an eighth of the sample rests with the top ten. CDR1 is given as MNHNS and CDR2 as SASEGT, both from the germline V gene. From the cysteine through the phenylalanine, the CDR3 covers 12 amino acids. This entry keeps only the CDR3 DNA: 36 bases, framed from base 1. Cut back by 3 bases and 6 bases, the V and J ends lie 8 bases apart.

Here the chain combines TRBV6-1 and TRBJ2-5, with the D segment identity uncertain. Material: CD4+ or CD8+ T cells sorted from blood, obtained in a trial of the OX40 agonist ivuxolimab. This TCR came from an adult with an advanced solid tumor such as melanoma, head and neck, liver or kidney cancer. The DNA sequence is TGTGCCAGCAGTGATCCAAGTAAGACCCAGTACTTC. Translated, it gives CASSDPSKTQYF.